This T cell receptor (beta chain) was sequenced for a study of shared clonotypes between healthy human individuals. Using immunoSEQ multiplex PCR, the repertoire was profiled, and TCRdb retains in-frame clones only, with some absent. The data show around 690,000 clones, with 90% seen just once and 30% to 40% held by the top ten. Germline V lookup: CDR1 MDHEN, CDR2 SYDVKM. V dropped 2 bases and J dropped 0 bases, with 8 bases sitting between them. CDR3 size: 15 residues. V usage is TRBV28 and J usage is TRBJ1-3, with a weak D call TRBD1 (6 bases). Sequenced input: memory CD8+ T cells from PBMCs. Stated subset: CD45RO+ cells pooled with CCR7-negative TemRA cells. The TCR originated in a man aged 18 to 30 in good health. Some clones in this sample may be carry-over from other donors' samples. DNA for the CDR3: TGTGCCAGCAGTTTAGGGACACCCTCTGGAAACACCATATATTTT. Its translation: CASSLGTPSGNTIYF.